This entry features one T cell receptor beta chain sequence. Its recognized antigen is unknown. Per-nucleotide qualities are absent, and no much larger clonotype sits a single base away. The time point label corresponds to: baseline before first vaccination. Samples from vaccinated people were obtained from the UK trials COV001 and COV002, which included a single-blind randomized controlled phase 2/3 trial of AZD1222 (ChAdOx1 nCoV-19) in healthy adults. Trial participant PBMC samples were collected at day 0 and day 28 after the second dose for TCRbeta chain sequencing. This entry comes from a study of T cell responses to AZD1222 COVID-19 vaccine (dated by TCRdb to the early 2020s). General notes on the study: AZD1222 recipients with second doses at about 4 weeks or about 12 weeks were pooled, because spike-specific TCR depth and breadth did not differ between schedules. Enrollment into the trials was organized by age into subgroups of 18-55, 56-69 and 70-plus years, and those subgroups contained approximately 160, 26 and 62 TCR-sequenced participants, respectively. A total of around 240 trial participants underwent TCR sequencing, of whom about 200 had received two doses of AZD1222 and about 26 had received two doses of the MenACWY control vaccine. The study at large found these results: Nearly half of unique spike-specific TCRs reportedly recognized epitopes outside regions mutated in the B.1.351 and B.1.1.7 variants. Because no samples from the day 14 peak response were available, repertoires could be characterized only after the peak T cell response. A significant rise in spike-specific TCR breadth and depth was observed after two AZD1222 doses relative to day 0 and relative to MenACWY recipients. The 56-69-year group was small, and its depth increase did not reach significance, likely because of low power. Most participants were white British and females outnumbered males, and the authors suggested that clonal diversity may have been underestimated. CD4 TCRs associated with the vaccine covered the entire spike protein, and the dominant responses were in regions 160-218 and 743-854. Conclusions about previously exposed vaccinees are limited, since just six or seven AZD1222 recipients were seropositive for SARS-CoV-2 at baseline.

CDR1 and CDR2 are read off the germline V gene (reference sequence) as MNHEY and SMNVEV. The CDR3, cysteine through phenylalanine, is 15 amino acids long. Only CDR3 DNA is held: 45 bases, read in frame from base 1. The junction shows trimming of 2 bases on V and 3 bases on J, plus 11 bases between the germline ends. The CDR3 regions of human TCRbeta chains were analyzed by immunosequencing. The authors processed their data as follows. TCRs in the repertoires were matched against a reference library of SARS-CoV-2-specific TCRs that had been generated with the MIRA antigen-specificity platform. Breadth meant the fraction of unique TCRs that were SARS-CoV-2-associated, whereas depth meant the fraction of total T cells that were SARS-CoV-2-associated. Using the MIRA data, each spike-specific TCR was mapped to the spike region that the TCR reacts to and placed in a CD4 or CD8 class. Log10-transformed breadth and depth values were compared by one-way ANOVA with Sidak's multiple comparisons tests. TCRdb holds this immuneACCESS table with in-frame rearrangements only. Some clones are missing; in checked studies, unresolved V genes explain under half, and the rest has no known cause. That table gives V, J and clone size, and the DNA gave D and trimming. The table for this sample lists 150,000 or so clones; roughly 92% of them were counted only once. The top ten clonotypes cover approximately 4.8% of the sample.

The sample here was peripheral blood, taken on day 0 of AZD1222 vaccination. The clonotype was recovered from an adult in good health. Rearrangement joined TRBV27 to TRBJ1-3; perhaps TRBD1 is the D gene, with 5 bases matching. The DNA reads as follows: TGTGCCAGCAGTTTAGTGGGGGGTGGTGGAAACACCATATATTTT. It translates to CASSLVGGGGNTIYF.